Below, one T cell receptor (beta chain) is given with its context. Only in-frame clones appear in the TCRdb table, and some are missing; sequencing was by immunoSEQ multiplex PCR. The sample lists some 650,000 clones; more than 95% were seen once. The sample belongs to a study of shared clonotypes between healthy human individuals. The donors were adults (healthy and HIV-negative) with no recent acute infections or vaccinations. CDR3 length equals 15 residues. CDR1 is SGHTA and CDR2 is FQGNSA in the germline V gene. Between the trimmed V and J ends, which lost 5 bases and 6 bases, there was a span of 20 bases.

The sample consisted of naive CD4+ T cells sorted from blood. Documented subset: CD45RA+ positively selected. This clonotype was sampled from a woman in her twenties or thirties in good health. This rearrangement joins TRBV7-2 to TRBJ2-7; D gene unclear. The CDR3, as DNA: TGTGCCAGCAGCGCTCCAGGTCTTCGGACGGGCGAGCAGTACTTC. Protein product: CASSAPGLRTGEQYF.